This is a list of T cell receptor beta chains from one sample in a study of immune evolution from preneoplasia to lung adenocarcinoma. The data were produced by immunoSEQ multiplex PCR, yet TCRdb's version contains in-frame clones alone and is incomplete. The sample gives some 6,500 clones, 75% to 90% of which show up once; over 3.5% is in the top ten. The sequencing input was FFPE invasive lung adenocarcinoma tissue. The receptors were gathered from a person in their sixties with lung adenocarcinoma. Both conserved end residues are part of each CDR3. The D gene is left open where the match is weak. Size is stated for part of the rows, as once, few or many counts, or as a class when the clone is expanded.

CASGTVARETQYF,TGTGCCAGCGGGACGGTCGCACGGGAGACCCAGTACTTC,-,13,-,TRBJ2-5,TRBV2
CASSEVAAGELFF,TGTGCCAGCAGTGAAGTGGCAGCCGGGGAGCTGTTTTTT,-,13,-,TRBJ2-2,TRBV2
CASSLGQGLSGNTIYF,TGTGCCAGCAGCTTGGGTCAGGGTCTATCTGGAAACACCATATATTTT,-,16,-,TRBJ1-3,TRBV5-6
CASSLLEETQYF,TGTGCCAGCAGTCTGCTCGAAGAGACCCAGTACTTC,-,12,-,TRBJ2-5,TRBV2
CASSPSLTDTQYF,TGTGCCAGTAGTCCCTCCCTAACAGATACGCAGTATTTT,-,13,-,TRBJ2-3,TRBV19
CASSSQSGREYEQYF,TGTGCCAGCAGCTCCCAGTCGGGGAGGGAATACGAGCAGTACTTC,TRBD2,15,-,TRBJ2-7,TRBV7-2
CASSTYGTHNEQFF,TGTGCCAGCAGTACTTACGGGACCCACAATGAGCAGTTCTTC,-,14,-,TRBJ2-1,TRBV7-2
CASSRWTGEAGELFF,TGCGCCAGCAGTCGCTGGACAGGGGAAGCCGGGGAGCTGTTTTTT,TRBD1,15,once,TRBJ2-2,TRBV5-1
CASGRQYSNQPQHF,TGTGCCAGCGGGAGACAGTATAGCAATCAGCCCCAGCATTTT,-,14,-,TRBJ1-5,TRBV6-1
CASSAAGISGNTIYF,TGTGCCAGCAGCGCGGCAGGAATCTCTGGAAACACCATATATTTT,-,15,-,TRBJ1-3,TRBV9
CSVEVGGTDTQYF,TGCAGCGTTGAAGTAGGGGGCACAGATACGCAGTATTTT,-,13,-,TRBJ2-3,TRBV29-1
CASSYGTGNTEAFF,TGTGCCAGCAGTTACGGGACAGGGAACACTGAAGCTTTCTTT,TRBD1,14,few,TRBJ1-1,TRBV6-6
CASSKLMTTLTQYF,TGTGCCAGCAGCAAATTGATGACAACGCTTACGCAGTATTTT,-,14,-,TRBJ2-3,TRBV21-1
CATSRGTGGNEKLFF,TGTGCCACCAGCAGAGGAACAGGGGGTAATGAAAAACTGTTTTTT,TRBD1,15,-,TRBJ1-4,TRBV15
CASSPHERARKLFF,TGTGCCAGCAGTCCTCATGAGAGAGCGCGAAAACTGTTTTTT,-,14,-,TRBJ1-4,TRBV7-2
CSVNQDRNTGELFF,TGCAGCGTTAACCAGGACAGGAACACCGGGGAGCTGTTTTTT,-,14,-,TRBJ2-2,TRBV29-1
CASSLRENTEAFF,TGCGCCAGCAGCTTGAGGGAGAACACTGAAGCTTTCTTT,-,13,-,TRBJ1-1,TRBV5-1
CASSPRWSWENTGELFF,TGCGCCAGCAGCCCCCGGTGGAGCTGGGAGAACACCGGGGAGCTGTTTTTT,-,17,few,TRBJ2-2,TRBV4-1
CASSFGGKYGYTF,TGTGCCAGCAGCTTTGGGGGAAAGTATGGCTACACCTTC,-,13,-,TRBJ1-2,TRBV5-4
CASSPSGLLGNEQFF,TGTGCCAGCAGCCCTTCGGGACTCCTAGGCAATGAGCAGTTCTTC,-,15,-,TRBJ2-1,TRBV9
CASSPLAASPYEQYF,TGTGCCAGCAGCCCCTTAGCGGCCTCCCCCTACGAGCAGTACTTC,-,15,-,TRBJ2-7,TRBV7-2
CASSEQLEKLFF,TGTGCCAGCAGTGAACAGTTGGAAAAACTGTTTTTT,-,12,-,TRBJ1-4,TRBV2
CASSFLAGGRGETQYF,TGTGCCAGCAGCTTTCTAGCGGGAGGACGGGGTGAGACCCAGTACTTC,TRBD2,16,-,TRBJ2-5,TRBV7-8
CASSKVMAGDGANVLTF,TGTGCCAGCAGCAAAGTGATGGCGGGCGATGGGGCCAACGTCCTGACTTTC,-,17,-,TRBJ2-6,TRBV21-1
CASSPIRGGEQYF,TGTGCCAGCAGCCCCATTCGGGGAGGAGAGCAGTACTTC,-,13,-,TRBJ2-7,TRBV7-8
CASSPRRDRIEAFF,TGTGCCAGCAGCCCCAGAAGGGACAGAATTGAAGCTTTCTTT,TRBD1,14,-,TRBJ1-1,TRBV7-2
CASSQVAGDEKLFF,TGCGCCAGCAGCCAAGTGGCAGGGGACGAAAAACTGTTTTTT,-,14,-,TRBJ1-4,TRBV4-1
CASSQDRGDQPQHF,TGCGCCAGCAGCCAAGACAGGGGCGATCAGCCCCAGCATTTT,-,14,-,TRBJ1-5,TRBV4-1
CASSDLWGAKDPDTQYF,TGTGCCAGCAGTGATCTATGGGGCGCAAAGGACCCAGATACGCAGTATTTT,-,17,-,TRBJ2-3,TRBV25-1
CASSLRRGIYEQYF,TGTGCCAGCAGCTTACGCAGGGGCATCTACGAGCAGTACTTC,-,14,-,TRBJ2-7,TRBV7-2
CASRETSGSYEQYF,TGCGCCAGCAGGGAGACTAGCGGGAGCTACGAGCAGTACTTC,TRBD2,14,-,TRBJ2-7,TRBV5-1
CASSKGGNVDEQYF,TGTGCCAGTAGTAAGGGCGGGAACGTGGACGAGCAGTACTTC,-,14,-,TRBJ2-7,TRBV19
CASSLSGAAEETQYF,TGCGCCAGCAGCTTGTCGGGAGCCGCCGAAGAGACCCAGTACTTC,-,15,-,TRBJ2-5,TRBV5-1
CASSLVRGNTGELFF,TGCGCCAGCAGCTTGGTTAGGGGAAACACCGGGGAGCTGTTTTTT,-,15,-,TRBJ2-2,TRBV5-1
CASGRGQMNTEAFF,TGCGCCAGCGGACGAGGACAGATGAACACTGAAGCTTTCTTT,-,14,few,TRBJ1-1,TRBV10-2